Below, 28 T cell receptor beta chains from the same sample are listed, as sequenced in a study of cytomegalovirus exposure and HLA in healthy donors. With 60 Vbeta and 13 Jbeta primers, the PCR was carried out. This table comes from immunoSEQ multiplex PCR, and its TCRdb copy is limited to in-frame clones, with some not included. The profile shows hundreds of thousands of clones, around 80% of them singletons. The specimen was PBMCs. The source of these receptors is a man younger than 45 in good health and CMV-seronegative.

This clone was found a few times. The chain links TRBV29-1 to TRBJ1-1; D remains unclear. Germline V gene sequence: CDR1 SQVTM, CDR2 ANQGSEA. Trimming took 5 bases from V and 4 from J, leaving 8 bases between them. CDR3 length: 11 residues. The CDR3, as DNA: TGCAGCGTTCCGGGGTCCACTGAAGCTTTCTTT. Amino acid sequence: CSVPGSTEAFF.

This clone was observed a handful of times. The same CDR3 arises from other DNA sequences in this sample as well. The chain recombines TRBV4-1 with TRBJ2-7, with D possibly matching TRBD1 (5 bases). CDR1 is MGHRA and CDR2 is YSYEKL in the germline V gene. The CDR3 runs to 14 residues. V was pared by 1 base and J by 2 bases, with 9 bases between. CDR3 sequence: CASSQGQGTYEQYF. The CDR3 DNA reads as TGCGCCAGCAGCCAAGGGCAGGGAACCTACGAGCAGTACTTC.

Note on this clone: Different DNA sequences within this sample yield the same CDR3. J is TRBJ2-5 and V is TRBV6-5; 7 bases are a match to TRBD2. V shed 2 bases, J shed 5 bases, and the junction held 2 bases outside the gene matches. This CDR3 region has 13 residues. Germline CDR1 and CDR2: MNHEY and SVGAGI. The CDR3 DNA sequence: TGTGCCAGCAGTTACGGGGAGGGGGAGACCCAGTACTTC. Protein sequence: CASSYGEGETQYF.

This clone was seen a single time. V usage is TRBV4-1 and J usage is TRBJ1-1; 8 nucleotides line up with TRBD1. The CDR3 is 14 residues long. Trimming removed 5 bases from V and 0 bases from J; junction bases left unmatched: 2. CDR1 is MGHRA, CDR2 YSYEKL, per germline. CDR3 in amino acids: CASSWGQVNTEAFF. The CDR3 nucleotides are TGCGCCAGCAGCTGGGGACAGGTGAACACTGAAGCTTTCTTT.

The V call is TRBV5-5, the J call TRBJ1-1; 7 bases line up with TRBD1. The CDR3 sequence is 18 residues long. The germline gives CDR1 SGHKS, CDR2 YYEKEE (reference sequence). J was trimmed by 2 bases and V by 4 bases; bases with no gene match: 17. The CDR3 sequence is CASSEGAPLGTANTEAFF. CDR3 DNA: TGTGCCAGCAGCGAAGGAGCCCCTCTCGGGACAGCTAACACTGAAGCTTTCTTT.

The genes are TRBV5-1 and TRBJ2-5; 13 bases match TRBD2. The CDR3 spans 15 residues. Germline assignment: CDR1 SGHRS and CDR2 YFSETQ. V lost 4 bases to trimming and J lost 5 bases; unmatched junction nucleotides: 5. The CDR3 protein is CASSVGTSGVETQYF. The DNA for the CDR3 is TGCGCCAGCAGCGTAGGGACTAGCGGGGTGGAGACCCAGTACTTC.

This clone has a handful of counts. The chain combines TRBV28 with TRBJ2-7; D remains unclear. The V end was cut by 9 bases, the J end by 4 bases, with 22 bases between. The CDR3 loop spans 15 amino acids. In germline, CDR1 is MDHEN, CDR2 SYDVKM. CDR3 region: CASFFKQKAAYEQYF. CDR3 nucleotides: TGTGCCAGTTTTTTCAAGCAGAAGGCGGCATACGAGCAGTACTTC.

This clone appeared a few times. This chain connects TRBV19 to TRBJ2-1, with 11 bases aligning to TRBD1. This CDR3 comprises 14 residues. The germline CDR1 and CDR2 sequences are LNHDA and SQIVND (reference sequence). V shed 5 bases, J shed 14 bases, and the junction held 11 bases outside the gene matches. The CDR3, as DNA: TGTGCCAGTAGTGTCCTACCGGGACAGGGGGAGGAGTTCTTC. Protein sequence: CASSVLPGQGEEFF.

The gene calls are TRBV5-1 and TRBJ2-7, with 8 bases matching TRBD1. Germline assignment: CDR1 SGHRS and CDR2 YFSETQ. The CDR3 totals 12 residues. The V and J ends lost 3 bases and 6 bases, in that order; junction bases with no gene match: 2. The CDR3 loop is CASSSTGGEQYF. The CDR3 nucleotides read TGCGCCAGCAGCTCCACAGGGGGCGAGCAGTACTTC.

V gene TRBV28 combines with J gene TRBJ2-3; D not resolved. Germline V gives CDR1 MDHEN, CDR2 SYDVKM. The CDR3 spans 13 residues. Trimming removed 4 bases from V and 0 bases from J, with 5 bases in between. CDR3 region: CASSSPSTDTQYF. The CDR3 DNA reads TGTGCCAGCAGTTCCCCGAGCACAGATACGCAGTATTTT.

This clone was counted a few times. V is TRBV6-6 and J is TRBJ2-7; tentative D call: TRBD1 (6 bases). Germline-derived CDR1 and CDR2 are MNHNY and SVGAGI (reference sequence). CDR3 length: 14 residues. Deletions cut 6 bases from V and 2 bases from J, with 14 bases between. The CDR3, as DNA: TGTGCCAGCAGGCTACAGGGTGGGACCTACGAGCAGTACTTC. This gives the protein CASRLQGGTYEQYF.

This chain uses TRBV9 with TRBJ1-1; 10 bases match TRBD1. This CDR3 has 14 amino acids. Losses at the gene ends were 4 bases for V and 5 bases for J; bases not matched to a gene: 5. Germline V gives CDR1 SGDLS, CDR2 YYNGEE. CDR3 in DNA: TGTGCCAGCAGCCCACGACAGGGGGCTACTGAAGCTTTCTTT. Protein product: CASSPRQGATEAFF.

The chain carries TRBV7-2 and TRBJ2-1; D is possibly TRBD2 (6 bases). Trimming removed 1 base from V and 3 bases from J, with 7 bases in between. This CDR3 has 14 residues. Germline V lookup: CDR1 SGHTA, CDR2 FQGNSA. For the CDR3, the DNA is TGTGCCAGCAGCTTAGATAGCGGCTACAATGAGCAGTTCTTC. It translates to CASSLDSGYNEQFF.

This clone was found once. This chain links TRBV4-1 with TRBJ2-3; the D gene is possibly TRBD1 (5 bases). Trimming removed 9 bases from V and 2 bases from J, with 15 bases in between. Germline V gene lookup returns CDR1 MGHRA and CDR2 YSYEKL. CDR3 length equals 14 residues. In DNA form, the CDR3 reads TGCGCCAGTACCAGGGTGGCGTTCACAGATACGCAGTATTTT. Protein sequence: CASTRVAFTDTQYF.

This clone has a single count. The chain links TRBV6-5 to TRBJ2-7; D is perhaps TRBD2 (6 bases). This CDR3 has 15 amino acids. Germline V gene data show CDR1 as MNHEY and CDR2 as SVGAGI. Trimming cost V 0 bases and J 2 bases, with 11 bases left between them. This CDR3 reads CASSYSSWGAYEQYF. The CDR3, as DNA: TGTGCCAGCAGTTACTCCAGTTGGGGGGCCTACGAGCAGTACTTC.

This rearrangement joins TRBV19 to TRBJ2-7; D is possibly TRBD2 (6 bases). The CDR3 is made up of 17 amino acids. Trimming pared 4 bases from V and 2 bases from J, leaving 21 bases between. Per germline, CDR1 LNHDA and CDR2 SQIVND (reference sequence). As DNA, the CDR3 is TGTGCCAGTAGTAGAGACAGCATGCGGGATTCCGCCTACGAGCAGTACTTC. Amino acid sequence: CASSRDSMRDSAYEQYF.

The chain uses TRBV5-8 and TRBJ2-3; 7 positions agree with TRBD1. The length of the CDR3 is 14 residues. J lost 3 bases, V lost 4 bases, and 5 bases had no gene match. CDR1 SGHTS and CDR2 YDEGEE come from the germline V gene. The CDR3 DNA reads as TGTGCCAGCAGCATCTCAGGGGGAACAGATACGCAGTATTTT. Residues: CASSISGGTDTQYF.

This clone was found a few times. The chain carries TRBV19 and TRBJ2-1; 10 positions agree with TRBD1. The CDR3 has 16 residues. Germline V CDR1 and CDR2: LNHDA, SQIVND (reference sequence). J gave up 7 bases and V 5 bases, and 11 bases lay outside the gene matches. CDR3 protein: CASSVRQGAVLNEQFF. DNA of the CDR3: TGTGCCAGTAGTGTTCGACAGGGGGCCGTTTTAAATGAGCAGTTCTTC. Combining the CDR3 with reference TRBV19 and TRBJ2-1 gives the whole variable domain DGGITQSPKYLFRKEGQNVTLSCEQNLNHDAMYWYRQDPGQGLRLIYYSQIVNDFQKGDIAEGYSVSREKKESFPLTVTSAQKNPTAFYLCASSVRQGAVLNEQFFGPGTRLTVL.

This clone was found once. The V gene is TRBV6-5, the J gene TRBJ2-7, with D possibly being TRBD2 (5 bases). Trimming removed 8 bases from V and 6 bases from J, with 17 bases in between. From germline, CDR1 is MNHEY and CDR2 SVGAGI. This CDR3 has 13 amino acids. As DNA, the CDR3 is TGTGCCAGCCACTCCGGCCTAGCAGGCGAGCAGTACTTC. Protein product: CASHSGLAGEQYF.

The V gene is TRBV7-9, the J gene TRBJ2-2, with D maybe TRBD1 (5 bases). The V end lost 5 bases, the J end lost 0 bases, and 10 bases lay between the germline ends. This CDR3 has 15 residues. CDR1 is SEHNR and CDR2 is FQNEAQ in the germline V gene (reference sequence). The DNA for the CDR3 is TGTGCCAGCAGCCAGACAGACGCGAACACCGGGGAGCTGTTTTTT. Residues: CASSQTDANTGELFF.

The chain couples TRBV6-1 to TRBJ2-2; D gene unclear. Germline-derived CDR1 and CDR2 are MNHNS and SASEGT. This CDR3 contains 17 residues. V dropped 2 bases and J dropped 2 bases, with 15 bases sitting between them. The CDR3 protein is CASSEWSRPPNTGELFF. The CDR3 coding sequence is TGTGCCAGCAGTGAATGGAGTAGGCCGCCTAACACCGGGGAGCTGTTTTTT.

The chain recombines TRBV7-9 with TRBJ2-5; the D gene is possibly TRBD1 (6 bases). The CDR3 is made up of 15 amino acids. Trimming cost V 5 bases and J 5 bases, with 18 bases left between them. Germline V gene sequence: CDR1 SEHNR, CDR2 FQNEAQ (reference sequence). CDR3 loop: CASSTPGTPWETQYF. In DNA form, the CDR3 reads TGTGCCAGCAGCACCCCCGGGACACCTTGGGAGACCCAGTACTTC.

The chain joins TRBV19 to TRBJ2-5; TRBD1 might be the D (6 bases). The CDR3 covers 12 residues. Germline CDR1 is LNHDA and CDR2 is SQIVND (reference sequence). The V and J ends lost 3 bases and 5 bases respectively, with 7 bases between them. This chain's CDR3 is CASSMDSETQYF. The CDR3 region has the DNA TGTGCCAGTAGTATGGACAGTGAGACCCAGTACTTC. The entire variable domain, with the rest obtained from reference TRBV19 and TRBJ2-5, is as follows: DGGITQSPKYLFRKEGQNVTLSCEQNLNHDAMYWYRQDPGQGLRLIYYSQIVNDFQKGDIAEGYSVSREKKESFPLTVTSAQKNPTAFYLCASSMDSETQYFGPGTRLLVL.

As DNA, the CDR3 is TGTGCCAGTAGTATTCAGTTATACACTGAAGCTTTCTTT. It codes for CASSIQLYTEAFF. The genes are TRBV19 and TRBJ1-1; D not resolved. This CDR3 is built from 13 residues. From germline, CDR1 is LNHDA and CDR2 SQIVND (reference sequence). V was clipped by 3 bases and J by 3 bases, with 8 bases between them.

The chain links TRBV7-3 to TRBJ2-2, with no clear D. The V and J ends lost 3 bases and 1 base respectively, with 12 bases between them. Germline V lookup: CDR1 SGHTA, CDR2 FQGTGA. This CDR3 region has 16 residues. Written as DNA, the CDR3 is TGTGCCAGCAGCTTGAATCCTGGGCGGAACACCGGGGAGCTGTTTTTT. It encodes CASSLNPGRNTGELFF.

The chain uses TRBV5-4 and TRBJ2-7, with D perhaps matching TRBD1 (5 bases). The V end was cut by 4 bases, the J end by 2 bases, with 13 bases between. Germline V gene data show CDR1 as SGHNT and CDR2 as YYREEE (reference sequence). There are 14 residues in the CDR3. CDR3 nucleotides: TGTGCCAGCAGCCTACAGGAAGGGGCCTACGAGCAGTACTTC. Protein: CASSLQEGAYEQYF.

V gene TRBV9 combines with J gene TRBJ1-1, with D perhaps TRBD1 (6 bases). V was trimmed by 0 bases and J by 4 bases, leaving 19 bases between them. Germline assignment: CDR1 SGDLS and CDR2 YYNGEE. This CDR3 is 17 amino acids long. The CDR3, as DNA: TGTGCCAGCAGCGTAGGGGCCTCTAGGGGGTATTTCACTGAAGCTTTCTTT. It codes for CASSVGASRGYFTEAFF.

The chain has TRBV7-2 and TRBJ2-5; 9 bases are a match to TRBD1. The end of the DNA aligns better with TRBJ2-7, so the J call may be wrong. This CDR3 has 14 amino acids. Germline lookup yields CDR1 SGHTA and CDR2 FQGNSA. The CDR3 sequence is CASSSTGGTYEQYF. CDR3 nucleotide sequence: TGTGCCAGCAGCTCGACAGGGGGGACCTACGAGCAGTACTTC.